This T cell receptor (beta chain) was retrieved from a study of CD8+CD57+ T cells in acquired aplastic anemia. Genomic DNA, the template, was used for profiling of the TCR beta VDJ and CDR3. From the reads, TCRdb called clonotypes with MiXCR, one entry per CDR3 protein. The sample shows about 120,000 distinct CDR3 sequences, under 60% of them seen only once. All patients picked for sequencing had shown, by flow cytometry, an expansion of CD8+CD57+ cells. Every one of the patients had aplastic anemia (severe, acquired). Per the germline V gene, CDR1 is DFQATT and CDR2 is SNEGSKA (reference sequence). This CDR3 region has 16 residues. The trim removed 1 base at V and 4 bases at J, leaving 8 bases unmatched.

The receptor's source is a human donor with aplastic anemia. The chain employs TRBV20-1 and TRBJ1-5, with 9 bases identical to TRBD1. The sequencing sample was made of sorted CD4+, CD8+, or CD8+CD57+ T cells (not recorded which) from PBMCs. The CDR3 DNA sequence: TGCAGTGCTAGAGTTAGGGACAGGGATCGAAATCAGCCCCAGCATTTT. It specifies CSARVRDRDRNQPQHF.